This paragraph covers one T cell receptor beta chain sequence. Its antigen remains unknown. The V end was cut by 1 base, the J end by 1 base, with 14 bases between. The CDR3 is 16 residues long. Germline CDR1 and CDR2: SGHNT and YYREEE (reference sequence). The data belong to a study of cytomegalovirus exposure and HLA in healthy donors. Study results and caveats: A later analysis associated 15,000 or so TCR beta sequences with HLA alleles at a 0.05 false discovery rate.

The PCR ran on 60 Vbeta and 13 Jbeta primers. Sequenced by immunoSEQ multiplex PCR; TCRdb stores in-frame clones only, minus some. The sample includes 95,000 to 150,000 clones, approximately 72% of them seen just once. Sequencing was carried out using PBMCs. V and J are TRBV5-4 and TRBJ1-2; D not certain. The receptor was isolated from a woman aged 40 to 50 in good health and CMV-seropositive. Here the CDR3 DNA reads TGTGCCAGCAGCTTGTCACGGTACTCTGTTAACTATGGCTACACCTTC. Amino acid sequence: CASSLSRYSVNYGYTF. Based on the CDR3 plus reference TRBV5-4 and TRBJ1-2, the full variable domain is ETGVTQSPTHLIKTRGQQVTLRCSSQSGHNTVSWYQQALGQGPQFIFQYYREEENGRGNFPPRFSGLQFPNYSSELNVNALELDDSALYLCASSLSRYSVNYGYTFGSGTRLTVV.